This T cell receptor beta chain derives from a study of blood T cell repertoires in COVID-19. This CDR3 spans 20 amino acids. V was shortened by 5 bases and J by 2 bases, with 28 bases between the two germline ends. CDR1 is SGHVS and CDR2 is FQNEAQ in the germline V gene. The age range of participants was about 18 to 95 years, with residence in about two dozen US areas. Researchers sorted participants into cohorts using their self-reported clinical history. A PCR-confirmed or clinician-diagnosed COVID-19 case had contacted exposed participants within 2 weeks of entry. Original processing methods: Amplifying reference gene primers gave estimates of nucleated cell counts. Profiled with immunoSEQ multiplex PCR; TCRdb holds only in-frame clones, not every one. Clone size and V and J calls were adopted from that table, with D and trimming inferred from the DNA. Of 65,000 or so clones detected, roughly 70% appear once; the ten largest clones hold 51%.

The sequence was collected from an older woman who had been exposed to COVID-19. The V and J genes are TRBV7-8 and TRBJ1-3; D gene uncertain. Sequenced sample: PBMCs or T cells enriched from blood (not recorded which). CDR3 loop: CASSPGGGSRHLLAGNTIYF. In DNA, the CDR3 is TGTGCCAGCAGCCCCGGAGGCGGGAGCCGGCATCTCCTGGCTGGAAACACCATATATTTT. The whole variable domain, remainder taken from reference TRBV7-8 and TRBJ1-3, is GAGVSQSPRYKVAKRGQDVALRCDPISGHVSLFWYQQALGQGPEFLTYFQNEAQLDKSGLPSDRFFAERPEGSVSTLKIQRTQQEDSAVYLCASSPGGGSRHLLAGNTIYFGEGSWLTVV.